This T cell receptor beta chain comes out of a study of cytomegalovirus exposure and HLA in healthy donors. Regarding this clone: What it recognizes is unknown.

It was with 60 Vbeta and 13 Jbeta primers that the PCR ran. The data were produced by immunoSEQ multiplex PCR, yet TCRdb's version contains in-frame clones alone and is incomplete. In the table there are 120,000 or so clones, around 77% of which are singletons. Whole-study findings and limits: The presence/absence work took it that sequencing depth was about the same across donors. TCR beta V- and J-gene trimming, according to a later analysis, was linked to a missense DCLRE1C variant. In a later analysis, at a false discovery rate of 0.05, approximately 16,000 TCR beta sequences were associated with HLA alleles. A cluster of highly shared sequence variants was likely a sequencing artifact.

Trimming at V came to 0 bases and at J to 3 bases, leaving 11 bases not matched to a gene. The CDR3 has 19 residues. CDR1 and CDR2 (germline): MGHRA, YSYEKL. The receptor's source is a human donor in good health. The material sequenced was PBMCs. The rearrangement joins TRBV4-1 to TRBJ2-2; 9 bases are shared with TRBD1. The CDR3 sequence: CASSQDQSSGQGYTGELFF. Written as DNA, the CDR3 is TGCGCCAGCAGCCAAGACCAGTCCAGCGGACAGGGGTACACCGGGGAGCTGTTTTTT.